The 6 T cell receptor beta chains in this list originate from one sample, sequenced in a study of chemoradiotherapy in HPV16-positive cancers. TCRdb's copy holds only in-frame clones and misses some; the assay was immunoSEQ multiplex PCR. The sample carries under 900 clones, roughly 92% recorded once. The specimen comprised tumor tissue, sampled from a patient who underwent chemoradiotherapy. These receptor sequences come from a human donor with HPV-associated anogenital cancer.

The rearrangement links TRBV15 to TRBJ2-7, with TRBD1 matching 7 bases. Unmatched junction bases numbered 3, after V lost 0 bases and J lost 4 bases. Germline CDR1 reads LNHNV; CDR2 reads YYDKDF (reference sequence). The CDR3 length is 14 residues. CDR3 in DNA: TGTGCCACCAGCAGAGAACAGGGGCGATACGAGCAGTACTTC. It specifies CATSREQGRYEQYF.

This chain connects TRBV20-1 to TRBJ1-5; D unresolved. V was clipped by 3 bases and J by 13 bases, with 13 bases between them. The CDR3 sequence is 11 residues long. CDR1 and CDR2 (germline): DFQATT, SNEGSKA (reference sequence). CDR3 bases: TGCAGTGCTAGGAAGGGTGGGGTTCAGCATTTT. As protein: CSARKGGVQHF.

The chain recombines TRBV14 with TRBJ2-5; D unresolved. This CDR3 is built from 11 residues. Germline CDR1 SGHDN, CDR2 FVKESK. The V gene lost 2 bases and the J gene lost 4 bases, with 2 bases spanning the gap. Written as DNA, the CDR3 is TGTGCCAGCAGCCAACGAGAGACCCAGTACTTC. Translating gives CASSQRETQYF.

The J gene is TRBJ2-2, the V gene TRBV5-1; D gene uncertain. The CDR3 spans 15 residues. The V and J ends lost 2 bases and 6 bases respectively, with 14 bases between them. Germline V CDR1 and CDR2: SGHRS, YFSETQ. CDR3 loop: CASSFFGIQAGELFF. The CDR3 coding sequence is TGCGCCAGCAGCTTCTTCGGTATTCAGGCCGGGGAGCTGTTTTTT.

This clone was detected once. The V gene is TRBV27, the J gene TRBJ2-7; 8 nucleotides match TRBD1. The V segment lost 5 bases and the J segment 2 bases; nucleotides outside the gene matches: 14. Germline V lookup: CDR1 MNHEY, CDR2 SMNVEV (reference sequence). The CDR3 loop spans 17 amino acids. The CDR3 loop is CASSAGQGFPGAYEQYF. In DNA, the CDR3 is TGTGCCAGCAGTGCTGGACAGGGTTTCCCCGGAGCCTACGAGCAGTACTTC.

The chain is built from TRBV15 and TRBJ2-7; 9 bases map to TRBD1. V gave up 5 bases and J gave up 6 bases; unmatched junction bases: 11. The CDR3 loop spans 15 amino acids. Germline V gene sequence: CDR1 LNHNV, CDR2 YYDKDF (reference sequence). The CDR3 protein is CATSGGLTGGLEQYF. CDR3 DNA sequence: TGTGCCACCAGCGGGGGGCTTACAGGGGGCCTCGAGCAGTACTTC.